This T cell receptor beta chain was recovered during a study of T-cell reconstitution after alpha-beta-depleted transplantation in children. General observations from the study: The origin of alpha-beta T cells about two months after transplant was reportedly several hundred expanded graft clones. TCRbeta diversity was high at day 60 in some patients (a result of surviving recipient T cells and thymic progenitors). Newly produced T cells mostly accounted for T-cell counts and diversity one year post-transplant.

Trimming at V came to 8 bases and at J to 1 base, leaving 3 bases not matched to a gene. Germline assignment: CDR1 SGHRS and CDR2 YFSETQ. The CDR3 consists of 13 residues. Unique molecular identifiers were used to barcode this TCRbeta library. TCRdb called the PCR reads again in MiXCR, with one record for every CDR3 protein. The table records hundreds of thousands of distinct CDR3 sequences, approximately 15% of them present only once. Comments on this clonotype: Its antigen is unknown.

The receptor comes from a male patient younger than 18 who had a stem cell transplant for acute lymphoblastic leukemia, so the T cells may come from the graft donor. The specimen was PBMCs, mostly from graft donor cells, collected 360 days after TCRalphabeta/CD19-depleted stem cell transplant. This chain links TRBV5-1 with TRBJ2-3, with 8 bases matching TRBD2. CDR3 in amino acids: CASGLAGTDTQYF. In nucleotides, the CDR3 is TGCGCCAGTGGACTAGCAGGCACAGATACGCAGTATTTT.